This T cell receptor beta chain was documented in a study of memory CD4+ T cells and cytomegalovirus serostatus (dated by TCRdb to about 2019). Some background on the complete study: The cohort comprised around 35 healthy Belgian adults, 9 CMV seropositive and 24 CMV seronegative. CD4+ memory TCRbeta repertoires of a Belgian cohort with known cytomegalovirus serostatus were sequenced in order to replicate a published TCR-based CMV serostatus classifier.

To note about this clone: The antigen this receptor binds is unknown. No base quality information exists; no much larger clone differs at one position.

Genomic DNA was extracted from sorted cells with the Quick-DNA Microprep Kit. Amplification of TCRbeta DNA was done with the immunoSEQ hsTCRbeta kit, following the protocol from the manufacturer. TCRbeta libraries were sequenced on an Illumina MiSeq instrument. Processing in the source paper ran as follows. Once out-of-frame sequences had been removed, a few million distinct TCRbeta sequences were left, which works out to an average of approximately 70,000 per individual. Each individual was scored using the number of some 160 previously reported CMV-associated TCRbeta sequences that the individual carried and the total number of productive distinct TCRbeta sequences. A beta-binomial model was reimplemented in Python, and scikit-learn random forests with default parameters were trained on US cohort data. Classifier performance on the Belgian cohort was summarized as median AUC with percentile confidence intervals over 10,000 bootstrap iterations. As stored in TCRdb, this immuneACCESS dataset retains in-frame rearrangements with V and J assigned. A fraction of the clones does not appear; measured against another copy, unresolved V genes explain less than half of the discrepancy, and the remainder lacks a known reason. That table gives V, J and clone size, and the DNA gave D and trimming. This sample lists just under 60,000 clones; about 81% were detected once. The ten largest clonotypes hold around 1% of the sample.

Single viable CD3+CD4+CD8-CD45RO+ cells were sorted as memory CD4+ T cells on a FACSAria II. CMV serostatus was determined with a Roche Elecsys assay detecting serum IgG against CMV pp150, pp28, p38 and p52. Following thawing, total CD4+ T cells were enriched through positive selection using CD4 magnetic microbeads. The samples came from a different study that was designed specifically to examine the CD4+ T cell memory repertoire. Following standard operating procedures, peripheral blood mononuclear cells were isolated and cryopreserved, while serum was kept at -80 degrees C. CD3-PerCP (BW264/56), CD4-APC (RPA-T4), CD45RO-PE (UCHT1) and CD8-Pacific Orange (3B5) antibodies were used for staining, and non-viable cells were excluded with Sytox blue. The study at large found these results: On the Belgian cohort, the classifier based on the original framework reached a median bootstrapped AUC of nearly 0.97, with a 95% CI of 0.76-1.00. Among the 164 previously reported CMV-associated TCRbeta sequences, about 71 showed up in the CD4+ memory repertoires, with each one found in between one and five individuals. CMV serostatus prediction reached a median bootstrapped AUC of roughly 0.96 with the original framework and just under 0.93 with a US-trained random forest. Only CD4+CD45RO+ memory cells were sequenced, in contrast to the original study, which included naive and memory CD4+ and CD8+ populations. The results were interpreted as suggesting that the CMV-associated TCR signature is largely present in the CD4+ memory repertoire.

The germline V gene provides CDR1 SGHTA and CDR2 FQGNSA. Counted from cysteine to phenylalanine, this CDR3 has 15 amino acids. The entry retains the CDR3 DNA only, 45 bases that are in frame from base 1. V is clipped by 1 base and J by 1 base, and the sequence between their germline boundaries is 11 bases long. The V and J segments used are TRBV7-2 and TRBJ2-7; the D gene is perhaps TRBD1, on 6 matching bases. This TCR came from an adult in good health and CMV-seronegative. The sequenced sample consisted of memory CD4+ T cells from blood. The CDR3 amino acid sequence is: CASSLGTAASYEQYF. The DNA reads TGTGCCAGCAGCTTAGGGACAGCCGCTTCCTACGAGCAGTACTTC. When the CDR3 is completed using the reference TRBV7-2 and TRBJ2-7 genes on either side, the full variable domain is GAGVSQSPSNKVTEKGKDVELRCDPISGHTALYWYRQSLGQGLEFLIYFQGNSAPDKSGLPSDRFSAERTGGSVSTLTIQRTQQEDSAVYLCASSLGTAASYEQYFGPGTRLTVT.